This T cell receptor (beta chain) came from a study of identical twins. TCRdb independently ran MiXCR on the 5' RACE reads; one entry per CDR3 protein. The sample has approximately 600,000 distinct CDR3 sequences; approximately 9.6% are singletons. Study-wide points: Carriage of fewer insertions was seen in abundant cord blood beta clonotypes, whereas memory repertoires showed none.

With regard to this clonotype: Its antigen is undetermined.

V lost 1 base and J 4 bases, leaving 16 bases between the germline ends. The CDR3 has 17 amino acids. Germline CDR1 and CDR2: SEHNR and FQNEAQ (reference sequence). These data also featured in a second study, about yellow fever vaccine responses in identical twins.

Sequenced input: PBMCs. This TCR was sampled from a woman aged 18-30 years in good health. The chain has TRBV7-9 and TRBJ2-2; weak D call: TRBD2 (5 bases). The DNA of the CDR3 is TGTGCCAGCAGCTTAGGTCCCCTAGCTAGTGCCACCGGGGAGCTGTTTTTT. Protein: CASSLGPLASATGELFF.